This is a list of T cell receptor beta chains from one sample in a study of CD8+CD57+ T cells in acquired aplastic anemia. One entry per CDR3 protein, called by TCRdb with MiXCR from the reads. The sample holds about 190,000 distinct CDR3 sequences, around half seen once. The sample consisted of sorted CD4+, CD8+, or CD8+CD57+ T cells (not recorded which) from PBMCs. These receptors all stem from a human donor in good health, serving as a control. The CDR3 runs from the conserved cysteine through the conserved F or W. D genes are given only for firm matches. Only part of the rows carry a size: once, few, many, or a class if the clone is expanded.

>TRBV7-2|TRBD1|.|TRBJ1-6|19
TGTGCCAGCGGCTTAGCGAACCCGGGACAGGGGGCGTATAATCCACCCCTCCACTTT
CASGLANPGQGAYNPPLHF
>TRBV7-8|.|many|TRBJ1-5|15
TGTGCCAGCAGCTTAGGAAACAGGGCCGATCAGCCCCAGCATTTT
CASSLGNRADQPQHF
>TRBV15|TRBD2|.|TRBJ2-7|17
TGTGCCACCAGCAACCCCGAACTAGCGGGAGGTTTCTACGAGCAGTACTTC
CATSNPELAGGFYEQYF
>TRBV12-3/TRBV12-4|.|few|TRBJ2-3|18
TGTGCCAGCAGTTTGGAACAGAAACTGTTATCTAGCACAGATACGCAGTATTTT
CASSLEQKLLSSTDTQYF
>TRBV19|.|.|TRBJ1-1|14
TGTGCCAGTACACCCTATCCGTTGGGGACTGAAGCTTTCTTT
CASTPYPLGTEAFF
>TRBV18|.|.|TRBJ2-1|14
TGTGCCAGCTCACCCCCCCGGGACTACAATGAGCAGTTCTTC
CASSPPRDYNEQFF
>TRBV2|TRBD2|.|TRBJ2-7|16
TGTGCCAGCAGAGACGACGGGACTAGCGATTCCTACGAGCAGTACTTC
CASRDDGTSDSYEQYF
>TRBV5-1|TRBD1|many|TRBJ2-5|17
TGCGCCAGCAGCTTAAGGGGACAGATCCTGTACCAAGAGACCCAGTACTTC
CASSLRGQILYQETQYF
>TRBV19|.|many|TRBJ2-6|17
TGTGCCAGCACTAGGACTATCTCTGGCTCTGGGGCCAACGTCCTGACTTTC
CASTRTISGSGANVLTF
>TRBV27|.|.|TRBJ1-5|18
TGTGCCAGCAGTCCTAGGGCTCCGACACCGGATAGCAATCAGCCCCAGCATTTT
CASSPRAPTPDSNQPQHF
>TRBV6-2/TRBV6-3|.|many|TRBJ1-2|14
TGTGCCAGCAGTCTTGTTGGTCAGACTTATGGCTACACCTTC
CASSLVGQTYGYTF
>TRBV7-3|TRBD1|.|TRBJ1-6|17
TGTGCCAGCAGCTTAATGACAGGGGGAAATCCGGGTTCACCCCTCCACTTT
CASSLMTGGNPGSPLHF
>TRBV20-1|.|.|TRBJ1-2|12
TGCAGTGCATCGGACGGAGACTATGGCTACACCTTC
CSASDGDYGYTF
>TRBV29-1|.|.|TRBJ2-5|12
TGCAGCGTTTTTGGCACTCGGGAGACCCAGTACTTC
CSVFGTRETQYF
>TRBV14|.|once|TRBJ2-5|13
TGTGCCAGCAGTAGGACACTTCAAGAGACCCAGTACTTC
CASSRTLQETQYF
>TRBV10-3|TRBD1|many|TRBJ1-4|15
TGTGCCATCAGTGAGGGGGGACAGGGGAATGAAAAACTGTTTTTT
CAISEGGQGNEKLFF
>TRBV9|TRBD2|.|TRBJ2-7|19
TGTGCCAGCAGCGTAGGTTCTAGCGGGGGAGCGCAAATCACCTACGAGCAGTACTTC
CASSVGSSGGAQITYEQYF
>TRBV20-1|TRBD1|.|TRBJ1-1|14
TGCAGTGCTGACCCGGGACAGGGGAACACTGAAGCTTTCTTT
CSADPGQGNTEAFF
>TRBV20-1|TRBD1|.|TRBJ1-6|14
TGCAGTGCTAGAGTCTCGGACAGGGGCGGACCCCTCCACTTT
CSARVSDRGGPLHF
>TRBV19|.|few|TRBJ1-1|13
TGTGCCAGTAGTCAGGGACCGAACACTGAAGCTTTCTTT
CASSQGPNTEAFF
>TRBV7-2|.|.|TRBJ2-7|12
TGTGCCAGCAGCCCTCAAGGGGGACCTTCAAGCTTC
CASSPQGGPSSF
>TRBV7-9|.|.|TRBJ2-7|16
TGTGCCAGCAGCTTACCCCCGGGGGCTGCTCTTTACGAGCAGTACTTC
CASSLPPGAALYEQYF